A selection of T cell receptor beta chains follows, all from one sample in a study of regulatory T cells in long-lasting Graves disease. TCRdb fed the multiplex PCR reads into MiXCR, producing one record per CDR3 protein. Of approximately 480,000 distinct CDR3 sequences listed, roughly 15% are singletons. This sample was shared with a second study, whose subject was T cells in Graves' hyperthyroidism and ophthalmopathy.

The sample consisted of peripheral blood mononuclear cells (PBMCs), taken at new diagnosis, from a patient treated with antithyroid drugs. All receptors derive from a man in his forties or fifties with Graves disease. Each CDR3 is given with its conserved first and last residue. Each record gives: J gene, V gene, D gene, clone size, CDR3 protein, CDR3 DNA. D genes are given only for firm matches. Part of the rows lack a size; the others show once, few, many or a class for expanded clones.

TRBJ2-1 TRBV20-1 NA many CSARGDVYNEQFF TGCAGTGCTAGAGGAGACGTATACAATGAGCAGTTCTTC
TRBJ2-5 TRBV7-3 NA NA CASSENRGTGSSQYF TGTGCCAGCAGCGAGAACCGCGGGACTGGTTCGTCCCAGTACTTC
TRBJ1-1 TRBV28 NA many CATRGGFTEAFF TGTGCCACCCGAGGGGGGTTCACTGAAGCTTTCTTT
TRBJ2-2 TRBV5-1 NA NA CASSPDRPVQAGELFF TGCGCCAGCAGCCCGGACCGACCCGTCCAAGCCGGGGAGCTGTTTTTT
TRBJ2-7 TRBV27 NA NA CASSFRRGVEQNF TGTGCCAGCAGTTTCCGCCGGGGAGTGGAGCAGAACTTC
TRBJ1-2 TRBV7-2 TRBD1 NA CAIFLGTGASNYGYTF TGTGCCATCTTCCTCGGGACAGGGGCGTCTAACTATGGCTACACCTTC
TRBJ1-5 TRBV12-3/TRBV12-4 NA many CASSLGQHSNQPQHF TGTGCCAGCAGTTTAGGGCAGCATAGCAATCAGCCCCAGCATTTT
TRBJ2-4 TRBV20-1 NA NA CSARPRGLAKNIQYF TGCAGTGCTAGACCAAGGGGTTTAGCCAAAAACATTCAGTACTTC
TRBJ1-3 TRBV7-8 NA many CASQLVSGLSSGNTIYF TGTGCCAGTCAGCTTGTATCAGGGCTGAGCTCTGGAAACACCATATATTTT
TRBJ1-1 TRBV6-2/TRBV6-3 TRBD1 NA CASKRTGGAWDTEAFF TGTGCCAGCAAAAGGACAGGGGGCGCTTGGGACACTGAAGCTTTCTTT
TRBJ2-1 TRBV27 TRBD2 few CASSLSLAGMDEQFF TGTGCCAGCAGTTTAAGTCTAGCGGGTATGGATGAGCAGTTCTTC
TRBJ2-2 TRBV12-3/TRBV12-4 NA few CASRPRAEGELFF TGTGCCAGTCGGCCCCGGGCGGAGGGGGAGCTGTTTTTT
TRBJ2-7 TRBV6-2/TRBV6-3 TRBD2 few CASSEEGGRTYEQYF TGTGCCAGCAGTGAAGAGGGCGGGAGAACCTACGAGCAGTACTTC
TRBJ2-3 TRBV5-1 NA many CASSLAVADTQYF TGCGCCAGCAGCTTGGCCGTTGCAGATACGCAGTATTTT